This TCR beta chain was identified in a study of regulatory T cells in long-lasting Graves disease. Only a few counts were recorded for this clonotype. With iRepertoire HTBI primers and Arm-PCR of CDR3 regions, TCR beta libraries were built. A single record per CDR3 protein comes from TCRdb applying MiXCR to the multiplex PCR reads. The sample shows about 450,000 distinct CDR3 sequences, about a sixth of them seen only once. The time point is: newly diagnosed GD, antithyroid drugs for less than 3 months. RNA isolated from PBMCs was used to make the TCR library. The patients were enrolled through endocrinology in Xi'an, China. Germline V gene sequence: CDR1 LNHDA, CDR2 SQIVND (reference sequence). V gave up 5 bases and J gave up 5 bases, with 15 bases separating them. The CDR3 has 14 residues. These data are also associated with another study on T cells in Graves' hyperthyroidism and ophthalmopathy.

The sequencing used peripheral blood mononuclear cells (PBMCs), collected at new diagnosis, from a patient treated with antithyroid drugs. The clonotype comes from a woman aged 25 to 39 with Graves disease. The chain couples TRBV19 to TRBJ1-1, with D uncertain. In DNA form, the CDR3 reads TGTGCCAGTAGTTACGGAGAAGAAATAACTGAAGCTTTCTTT. Amino acids: CASSYGEEITEAFF.